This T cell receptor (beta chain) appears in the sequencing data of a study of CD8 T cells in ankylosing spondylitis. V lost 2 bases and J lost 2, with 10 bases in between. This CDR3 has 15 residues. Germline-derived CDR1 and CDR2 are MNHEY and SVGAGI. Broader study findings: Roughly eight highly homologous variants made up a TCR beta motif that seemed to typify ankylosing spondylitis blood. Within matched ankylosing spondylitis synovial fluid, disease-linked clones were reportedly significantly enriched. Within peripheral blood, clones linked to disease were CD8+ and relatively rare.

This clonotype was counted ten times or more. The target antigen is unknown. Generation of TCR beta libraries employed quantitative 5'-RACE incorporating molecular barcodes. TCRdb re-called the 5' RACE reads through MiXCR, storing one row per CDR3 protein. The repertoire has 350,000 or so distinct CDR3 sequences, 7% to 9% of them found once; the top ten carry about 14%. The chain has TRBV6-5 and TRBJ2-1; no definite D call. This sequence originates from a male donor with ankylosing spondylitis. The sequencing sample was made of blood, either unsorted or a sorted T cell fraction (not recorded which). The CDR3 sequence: CASSYRTETYNEQFF. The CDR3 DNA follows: TGTGCCAGCAGTTACAGGACCGAAACCTACAATGAGCAGTTCTTC.